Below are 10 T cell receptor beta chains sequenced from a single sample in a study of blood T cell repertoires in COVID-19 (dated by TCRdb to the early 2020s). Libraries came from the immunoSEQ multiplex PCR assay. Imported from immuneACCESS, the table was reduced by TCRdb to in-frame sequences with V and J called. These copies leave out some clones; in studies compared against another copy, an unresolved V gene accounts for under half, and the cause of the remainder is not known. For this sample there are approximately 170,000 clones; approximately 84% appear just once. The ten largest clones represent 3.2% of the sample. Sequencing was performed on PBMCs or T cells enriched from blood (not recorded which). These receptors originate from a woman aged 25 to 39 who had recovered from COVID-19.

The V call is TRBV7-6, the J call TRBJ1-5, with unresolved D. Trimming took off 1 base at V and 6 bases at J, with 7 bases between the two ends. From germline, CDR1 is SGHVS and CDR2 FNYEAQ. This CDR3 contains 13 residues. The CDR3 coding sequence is TGTGCCAGCAGCTTAGGGGCCGGTCAGCCCCAGCATTTT. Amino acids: CASSLGAGQPQHF.

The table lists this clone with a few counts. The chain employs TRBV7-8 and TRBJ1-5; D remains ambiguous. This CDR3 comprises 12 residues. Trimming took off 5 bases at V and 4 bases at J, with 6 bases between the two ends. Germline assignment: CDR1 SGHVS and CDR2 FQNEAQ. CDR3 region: CASSATNQPQHF. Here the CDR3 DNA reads TGTGCCAGCAGCGCCACAAATCAGCCCCAGCATTTT.

CDR3 sequence: CASSTRTSGISGANVLTF. CDR3 in DNA: TGTGCCAGCAGCACCCGGACTAGCGGGATTTCTGGGGCCAACGTCCTGACTTTC. The V and J genes are TRBV9 and TRBJ2-6; 12 bases agree with TRBD2. With 4 bases clipped from V and 1 base from J, the junction kept 6 bases outside the gene matches. Per the germline V gene, CDR1 is SGDLS and CDR2 is YYNGEE. The CDR3 has 18 amino acids.

In nucleotides, the CDR3 is TGTGCCAGCAGCTTACGTGGGAGGGCCTACGAGCAGTACTTC. Its protein is CASSLRGRAYEQYF. The rearrangement links TRBV7-2 to TRBJ2-7, with 7 bases aligning to TRBD2. The germline V gene has CDR1 SGHTA and CDR2 FQGNSA. The V gene end was trimmed by 2 bases and the J gene end by 2 bases; junction bases not matched to a gene: 3. The CDR3 sequence is 14 residues long.

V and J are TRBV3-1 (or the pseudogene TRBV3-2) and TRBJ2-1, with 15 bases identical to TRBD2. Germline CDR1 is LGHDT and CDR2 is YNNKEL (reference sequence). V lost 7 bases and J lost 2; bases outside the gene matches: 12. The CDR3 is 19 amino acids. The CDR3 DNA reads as TGTGCCAGCACAAGGTGGGGACTAGCGGGGGGCCACCCCTACAATGAGCAGTTCTTC. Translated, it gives CASTRWGLAGGHPYNEQFF.

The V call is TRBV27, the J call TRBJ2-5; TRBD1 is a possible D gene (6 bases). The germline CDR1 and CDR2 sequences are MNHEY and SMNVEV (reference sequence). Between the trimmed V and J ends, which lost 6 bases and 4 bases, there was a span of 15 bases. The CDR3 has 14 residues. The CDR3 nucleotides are TGTGCCAGCAGCCCGCAGGGGCTCCCAGAGACCCAGTACTTC. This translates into CASSPQGLPETQYF.

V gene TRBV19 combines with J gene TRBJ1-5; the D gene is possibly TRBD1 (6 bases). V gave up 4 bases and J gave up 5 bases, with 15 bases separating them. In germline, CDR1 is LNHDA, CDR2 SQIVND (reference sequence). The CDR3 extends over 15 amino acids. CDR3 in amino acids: CASSTMGGAYQPQHF. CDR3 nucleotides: TGTGCCAGTAGTACCATGGGGGGGGCTTATCAGCCCCAGCATTTT.

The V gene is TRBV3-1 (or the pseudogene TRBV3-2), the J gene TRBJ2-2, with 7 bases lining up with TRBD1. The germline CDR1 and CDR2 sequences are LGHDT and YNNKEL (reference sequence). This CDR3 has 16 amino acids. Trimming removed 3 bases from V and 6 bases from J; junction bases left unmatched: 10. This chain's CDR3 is CASSHRGGFEAGELFF. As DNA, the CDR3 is TGTGCCAGCAGCCACCGAGGGGGCTTTGAGGCCGGGGAGCTGTTTTTT.

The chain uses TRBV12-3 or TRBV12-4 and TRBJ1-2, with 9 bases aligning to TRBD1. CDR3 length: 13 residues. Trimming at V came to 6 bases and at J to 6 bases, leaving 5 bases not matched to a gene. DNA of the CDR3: TGTGCCAGCAGGACCGGGACAGGGAATGGCTACACCTTC. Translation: CASRTGTGNGYTF.

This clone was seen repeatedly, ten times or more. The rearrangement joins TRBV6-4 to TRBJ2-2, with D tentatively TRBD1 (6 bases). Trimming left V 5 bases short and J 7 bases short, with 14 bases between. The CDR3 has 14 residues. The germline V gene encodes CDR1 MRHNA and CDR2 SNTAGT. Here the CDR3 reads CASSRDTSGGELFF. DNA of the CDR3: TGTGCCAGCAGTCGGGACACCTCGGGCGGGGAGCTGTTTTTT.